The 20 T cell receptor beta chains reported below all come from one sample, sequenced in a study of cytomegalovirus exposure and HLA in healthy donors. The PCR contained 60 Vbeta and 13 Jbeta primers. Profiled with immunoSEQ multiplex PCR; TCRdb holds only in-frame clones, not every one. The table includes 140,000 to 150,000 clones, roughly 70% detected once. Material: PBMCs. The receptors were gathered from a man aged 25-45 years in good health and CMV-seronegative.

The chain carries TRBV10-2 and TRBJ2-7, with TRBD1 matching 9 bases. J lost 3 bases, V lost 6 bases, and 12 bases had no gene match. CDR3 length: 16 residues. Looked up from germline, CDR1 is WSHSY and CDR2 is SAAADI. The CDR3 nucleotides read TGCGCCAGCAGAATGAGGGGGACAGGGTCTATCTACGAGCAGTACTTC. Translated: CASRMRGTGSIYEQYF.

The chain uses TRBV18 and TRBJ2-1; D is uncertain. This CDR3 contains 14 residues. The germline gives CDR1 KGHSH, CDR2 LQKENI. The V end was cut by 1 base, the J end by 5 bases, with 9 bases between. CDR3 DNA: TGTGCCAGCTCACCACGGGCAAGAGACAATGAGCAGTTCTTC. Translated, it gives CASSPRARDNEQFF.

The chain uses TRBV27 and TRBJ2-3; D possibly corresponds to TRBD2 (5 bases). The CDR3 totals 15 residues. V was trimmed by 4 bases and J by 5 bases, leaving 16 bases between them. From germline, CDR1 is MNHEY and CDR2 SMNVEV (reference sequence). DNA of the CDR3: TGTGCCAGCAGTTCCCGGAAAGCGGTGGGAGATACGCAGTATTTT. The encoded protein is CASSSRKAVGDTQYF.

The rearrangement joins TRBV4-1 to TRBJ1-4, with no clear D. Trimming cost V 4 bases and J 4 bases, with 10 bases left between them. The V gene's germline CDR1 is MGHRA and CDR2 YSYEKL. The CDR3 covers 14 residues. The CDR3 here is CASSLGRGNEKLFF. The CDR3 DNA reads TGCGCCAGCAGCCTTGGACGGGGTAATGAAAAACTGTTTTTT.

The chain employs TRBV18 and TRBJ1-4, with 7 bases aligning to TRBD1. Trimming removed 3 bases from V and 4 bases from J; junction bases left unmatched: 2. CDR3 length: 14 residues. The germline gives CDR1 KGHSH, CDR2 LQKENI. The CDR3 DNA follows: TGTGCCAGCTCACCCCAGGGGGGTAATGAAAAACTGTTTTTT. Residues: CASSPQGGNEKLFF.

The rearrangement joins TRBV5-6 to TRBJ2-3, with 8 bases matching TRBD2. There are 16 residues in the CDR3. The V and J ends lost 6 bases and 7 bases, in that order; junction bases with no gene match: 16. CDR1 and CDR2 (germline): SGHDT, YYEEEE. The CDR3, as DNA: TGTGCCAGCAACAACCGAAAGGCGGGGGGTAGAAATACGCAGTATTTT. Translated, it gives CASNNRKAGGRNTQYF.

This clone was counted a few times. The chain is built from TRBV28 and TRBJ2-7; 7 bases are a match to TRBD2. V lost 8 bases, J lost 3 bases, and 4 bases stayed unmatched. CDR1 MDHEN and CDR2 SYDVKM come from the germline V gene. CDR3 length: 12 amino acids. DNA for the CDR3: TGTGCCAGCCGGGGGGAAGACTACGAGCAGTACTTC. Protein product: CASRGEDYEQYF.

This chain joins TRBV19 and TRBJ2-1, with TRBD1 matching over 7 bases. The CDR3 length is 14 residues. CDR1 LNHDA and CDR2 SQIVND come from the germline V gene (reference sequence). The V segment lost 7 bases and the J segment 3 bases; nucleotides outside the gene matches: 6. The CDR3: CASKDRVGYNEQFF. In DNA form, the CDR3 reads TGTGCCAGTAAAGACAGGGTGGGCTACAATGAGCAGTTCTTC.

This rearrangement joins TRBV19 to TRBJ2-7, with D possibly TRBD2 on 6 matching bases. This CDR3 region has 17 residues. Trimming took off 6 bases at V and 3 bases at J, with 24 bases between the two ends. CDR1 is LNHDA and CDR2 is SQIVND in the germline V gene (reference sequence). DNA of the CDR3: TGTGCCAGTAGGTCCTTGGGTAAGGAGGGGAAGATCTACGAGCAGTACTTC. Amino acid sequence: CASRSLGKEGKIYEQYF.

The rearrangement links TRBV29-1 to TRBJ2-3, with TRBD2 matching over 10 bases. The CDR3 length is 13 residues. With 7 bases clipped from V and 6 bases from J, the junction kept 7 bases outside the gene matches. The germline V gene encodes CDR1 SQVTM and CDR2 ANQGSEA. For the CDR3, the DNA is TGCAGCGCAAGCGGGAGGGCCACGGATACGCAGTATTTT. Translating gives CSASGRATDTQYF.

The chain has TRBV28 and TRBJ1-2, with D possibly being TRBD1 (5 bases). Trimming pared 9 bases from V and 8 bases from J, leaving 16 bases between. Germline V CDR1 and CDR2: MDHEN, SYDVKM. This CDR3 contains 12 residues. CDR3 DNA: TGTGCCAGTCTTACAGGTGGCGGCGGCTACACCTTC. This sequence encodes CASLTGGGGYTF.

V gene TRBV15 combines with J gene TRBJ2-3; 7 bases line up with TRBD1. The CDR3 consists of 17 residues. The V gene's germline CDR1 is LNHNV and CDR2 YYDKDF (reference sequence). V lost 2 bases and J lost 1; bases outside the gene matches: 9. CDR3 in DNA: TGTGCCACCAGCAGAAACTCTAGACAGGGTGGCACAGATACGCAGTATTTT. Translated: CATSRNSRQGGTDTQYF.

As to this clone: Germline and junction disagree at one end, which may indicate a read error. This chain connects TRBV10-1 to TRBJ2-4; D is perhaps TRBD1 (6 bases). The CDR3 has 14 amino acids. From germline, CDR1 is WNHNN and CDR2 SYGVQD (reference sequence). This chain's CDR3 is CASGAGVAKNSQYF. As DNA, the CDR3 is TGCGCCAGCGGCGCAGGGGTAGCCAAAAACAGTCAGTACTTC.

As concerns this clone: At one end the junction does not follow the germline gene, possibly because of a read error. CDR3 DNA: TGTGCCAGCAGTTTGGGGCAGTCTTTCCCCACCCGCAACAATGAGCAGTTCTTC. Protein product: CASSLGQSFPTRNNEQFF. This chain joins TRBV5-4 and TRBJ2-1, with a tentative D call TRBD1 (5 bases). This CDR3 spans 18 amino acids. CDR1 and CDR2 from the germline V gene are SGHNT and YYREEE (reference sequence).

The chain combines TRBV5-1 with TRBJ2-7; possible D gene TRBD2, 6 bases. The germline V gene has CDR1 SGHRS and CDR2 YFSETQ. The CDR3 extends over 14 amino acids. V lost 10 bases, J lost 7 bases, and 24 bases lay in between. The CDR3 DNA reads as TGCGCCTCTAATCCCGGGACTCCCGGCCAAGAGCAGTACTTC. Residues: CASNPGTPGQEQYF. Full variable domain (outside the CDR3, taken from reference TRBV5-1 and TRBJ2-7): KAGVTQTPRYLIKTRGQQVTLSCSPISGHRSVSWYQQTPGQGLQFLFEYFSETQRNKGNFPGRFSGRQFSNSRSEMNVSTLELGDSALYLCASNPGTPGQEQYFGPGTRLTVT.

The genes are TRBV6-5 and TRBJ2-2; 12 nucleotides align to TRBD1. Unmatched junction bases numbered 9, after V lost 8 bases and J lost 11 bases. In germline, CDR1 is MNHEY, CDR2 SVGAGI. The CDR3 extends over 14 amino acids. In nucleotides, the CDR3 is TGTGCCAGCCGTCGGGGACAGGGGGCTGGTGAGCTGTTTTTT. Amino acids: CASRRGQGAGELFF.

The chain joins TRBV18 to TRBJ1-5; 9 positions match TRBD1. Per the germline V gene, CDR1 is KGHSH and CDR2 is LQKENI. The CDR3 is 17 residues long. Trimming at V came to 8 bases and at J to 6 bases, leaving 17 bases not matched to a gene. Written as DNA, the CDR3 is TGTGCCAGCACAACCGGGACAGGGACTGGTTTGGGTCAGCCCCAGCATTTT. This sequence encodes CASTTGTGTGLGQPQHF.

On this clone itself: Mismatch with germline at one junction end may stem from a read error. This chain uses TRBV6-1 with TRBJ2-5; D is perhaps TRBD2 (7 bases). Germline assignment: CDR1 MNHNS and CDR2 SASEGT. This CDR3 spans 14 amino acids. The CDR3 protein is CASSEGGGRETQYF. The CDR3 DNA reads as TGTGCCAGCAGCGAAGGGGGGGGCCGAGAGACCCAGTACTTC.

The chain has TRBV6-5 and TRBJ1-3; weak D call: TRBD1 (5 bases). Germline CDR1 reads MNHEY; CDR2 reads SVGAGI. V lost 3 bases, J lost 4 bases, and 7 bases lay in between. The CDR3 sequence is 13 residues long. DNA for the CDR3: TGTGCCAGCAGTTATACAGGAGGAAACACCATATATTTT. This translates into CASSYTGGNTIYF.

J is TRBJ2-7 and V is TRBV19; D possibly corresponds to TRBD1 (6 bases). This CDR3 is 14 amino acids long. Trimming left V 3 bases short and J 2 bases short, with 11 bases between. Germline lookup yields CDR1 LNHDA and CDR2 SQIVND (reference sequence). The CDR3 sequence is CASSIGGHTYEQYF. CDR3 coding DNA: TGTGCCAGTAGTATTGGGGGACACACCTACGAGCAGTACTTC.